The clone carrying this T cell receptor (beta chain) has just one count. This sample was included in a study of blood T cell repertoires in COVID-19. Clones were sequenced by immunoSEQ multiplex PCR, and TCRdb holds only the in-frame ones, with some missing. The table lists about 130,000 clones, 86% of them singletons. The source material was peripheral blood. This clonotype originated in a woman between 70 and 85 years old with COVID-19, enrolled during active disease.

The CDR3 nucleotides are TGTGCCAGCAGCCCCTGGGACAGGGTTGCAACTAATGAAAAACTGTTTTTT. Translation: CASSPWDRVATNEKLFF. The rearrangement joins TRBV5-6 to TRBJ1-4; 9 bases align to TRBD1. V shed 4 bases and J 0 bases; nucleotides not matched to a gene: 7. The CDR3 extends over 17 amino acids. Germline assignment: CDR1 SGHDT and CDR2 YYEEEE.